Included here is one T cell receptor (beta chain) sequence, with context. Antigen specificity is unknown. The sample belongs to a study of T-cell reconstitution after alpha-beta-depleted transplantation in children. Regarding the study as a whole: Several hundred expanded graft clones reportedly gave rise to the alpha-beta T cells present about two months after transplant. T-cell numbers and diversity, one year after transplant, stemmed largely from T cells that were newly produced.

This CDR3 contains 14 residues. Trimming removed 8 bases at V and 6 bases at J, with 17 bases between. Germline V gives CDR1 LNHDA, CDR2 SQIVND (reference sequence). Unique molecular identifiers tagged the TCRbeta library. TCRdb reprocessed the PCR reads via MiXCR and lists one record per CDR3 protein. The data show about 300,000 distinct CDR3 sequences, around 7.3% seen once. The chain has TRBV19 and TRBJ1-5, with a weak D call TRBD1 (6 bases). The sample in question was peripheral blood, obtained 360 days after TCRalphabeta/CD19-depleted stem cell transplant. The TCR originated in a female patient aged 2-15 years who had a stem cell transplant for Fanconi anemia, so the T cells may come from the graft donor. CDR3 in amino acids: CASPRQVRGQPQHF. CDR3 nucleotide sequence: TGTGCCAGTCCCAGACAGGTTAGGGGTCAGCCCCAGCATTTT. Together with reference TRBV19 and TRBJ1-5, the CDR3 gives the full variable domain: DGGITQSPKYLFRKEGQNVTLSCEQNLNHDAMYWYRQDPGQGLRLIYYSQIVNDFQKGDIAEGYSVSREKKESFPLTVTSAQKNPTAFYLCASPRQVRGQPQHFGDGTRLSIL.